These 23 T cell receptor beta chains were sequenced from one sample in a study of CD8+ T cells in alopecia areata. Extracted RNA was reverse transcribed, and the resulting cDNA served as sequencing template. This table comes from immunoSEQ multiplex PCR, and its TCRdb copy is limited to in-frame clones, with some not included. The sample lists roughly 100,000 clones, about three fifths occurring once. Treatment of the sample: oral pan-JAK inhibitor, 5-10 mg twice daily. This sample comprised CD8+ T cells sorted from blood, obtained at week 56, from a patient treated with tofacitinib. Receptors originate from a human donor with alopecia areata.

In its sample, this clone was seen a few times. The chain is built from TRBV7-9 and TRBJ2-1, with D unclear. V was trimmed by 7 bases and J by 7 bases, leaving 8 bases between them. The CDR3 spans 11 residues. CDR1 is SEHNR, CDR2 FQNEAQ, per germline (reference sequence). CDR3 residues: CASIFGNEQFF. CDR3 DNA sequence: TGTGCCAGCATCTTCGGGAATGAGCAGTTCTTC.

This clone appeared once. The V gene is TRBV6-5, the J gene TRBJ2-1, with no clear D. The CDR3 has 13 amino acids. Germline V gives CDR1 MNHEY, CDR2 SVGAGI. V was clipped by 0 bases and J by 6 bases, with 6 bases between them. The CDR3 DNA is TGTGCCAGCAGTTACTCTTCGACCAATGAGCAGTTCTTC. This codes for CASSYSSTNEQFF.

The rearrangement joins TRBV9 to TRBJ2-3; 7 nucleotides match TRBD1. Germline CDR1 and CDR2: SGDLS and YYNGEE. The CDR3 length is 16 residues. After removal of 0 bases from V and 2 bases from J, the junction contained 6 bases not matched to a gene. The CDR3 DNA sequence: TGTGCCAGCAGCGTAGAAGGGGGCCCTAACACAGATACGCAGTATTTT. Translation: CASSVEGGPNTDTQYF.

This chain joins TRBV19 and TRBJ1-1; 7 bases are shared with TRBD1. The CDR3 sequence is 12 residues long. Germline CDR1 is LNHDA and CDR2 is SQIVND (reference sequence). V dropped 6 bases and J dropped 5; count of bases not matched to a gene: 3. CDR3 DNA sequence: TGTGCCAGTAGGACAGGGATGACTGAAGCTTTCTTT. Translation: CASRTGMTEAFF.

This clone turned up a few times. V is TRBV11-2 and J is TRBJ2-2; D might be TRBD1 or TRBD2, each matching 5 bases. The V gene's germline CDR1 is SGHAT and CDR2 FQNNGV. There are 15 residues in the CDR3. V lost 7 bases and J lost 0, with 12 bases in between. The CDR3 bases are TGTGCCAGCATTTTAGAGGGGACGAACACCGGGGAGCTGTTTTTT. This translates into CASILEGTNTGELFF.

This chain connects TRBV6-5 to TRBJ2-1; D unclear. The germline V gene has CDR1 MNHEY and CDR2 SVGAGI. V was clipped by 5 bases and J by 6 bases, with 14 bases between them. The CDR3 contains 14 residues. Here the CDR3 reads CASSGRESPNEQFF. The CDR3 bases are TGTGCCAGCAGTGGGCGAGAAAGTCCCAATGAGCAGTTCTTC.

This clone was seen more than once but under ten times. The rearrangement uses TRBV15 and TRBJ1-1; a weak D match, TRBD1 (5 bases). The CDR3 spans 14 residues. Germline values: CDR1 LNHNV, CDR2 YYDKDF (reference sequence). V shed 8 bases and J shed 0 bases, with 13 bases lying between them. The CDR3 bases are TGTGCCACCGGGGCAGGCGGGATGAACACTGAAGCTTTCTTT. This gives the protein CATGAGGMNTEAFF.

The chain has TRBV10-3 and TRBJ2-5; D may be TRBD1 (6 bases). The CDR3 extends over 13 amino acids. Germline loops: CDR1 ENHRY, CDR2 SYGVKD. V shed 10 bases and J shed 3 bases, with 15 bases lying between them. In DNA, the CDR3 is TGTGCCACGCTGGACAGAAGGAAAGAGACCCAGTACTTC. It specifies CATLDRRKETQYF.

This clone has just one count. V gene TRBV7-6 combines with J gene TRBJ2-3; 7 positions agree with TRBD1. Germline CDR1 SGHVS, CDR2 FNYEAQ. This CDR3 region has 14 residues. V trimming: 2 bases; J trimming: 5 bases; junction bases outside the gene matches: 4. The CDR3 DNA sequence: TGTGCCAGCAGCTTAACAGGGGCTGTAGATACGCAGTATTTT. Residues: CASSLTGAVDTQYF.

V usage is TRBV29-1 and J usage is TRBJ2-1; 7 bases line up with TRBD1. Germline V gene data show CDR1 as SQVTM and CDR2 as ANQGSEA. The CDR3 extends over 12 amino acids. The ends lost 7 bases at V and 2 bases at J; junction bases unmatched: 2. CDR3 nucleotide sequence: TGCAGCGCCGGGACAGCCTACAATGAGCAGTTCTTC. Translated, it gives CSAGTAYNEQFF.

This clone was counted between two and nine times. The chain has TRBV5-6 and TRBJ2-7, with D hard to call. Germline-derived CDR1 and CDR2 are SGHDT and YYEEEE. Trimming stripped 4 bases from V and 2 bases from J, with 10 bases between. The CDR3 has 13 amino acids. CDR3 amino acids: CASSLEDAYEQYF. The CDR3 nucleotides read TGTGCCAGCAGCCTAGAGGACGCCTACGAGCAGTACTTC. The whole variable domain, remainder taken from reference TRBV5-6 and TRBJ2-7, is DAGVTQSPTHLIKTRGQQVTLRCSPKSGHDTVSWYQQALGQGPQFIFQYYEEEERQRGNFPDRFSGHQFPNYSSELNVNALLLGDSALYLCASSLEDAYEQYFGPGTRLTVT.

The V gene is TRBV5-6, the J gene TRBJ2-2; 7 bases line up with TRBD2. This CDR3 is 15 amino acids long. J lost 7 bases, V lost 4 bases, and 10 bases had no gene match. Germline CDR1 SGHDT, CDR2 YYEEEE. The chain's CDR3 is CASSPGGGQSGELFF. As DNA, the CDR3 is TGTGCCAGCAGCCCGGGGGGAGGTCAGAGCGGGGAGCTGTTTTTT.

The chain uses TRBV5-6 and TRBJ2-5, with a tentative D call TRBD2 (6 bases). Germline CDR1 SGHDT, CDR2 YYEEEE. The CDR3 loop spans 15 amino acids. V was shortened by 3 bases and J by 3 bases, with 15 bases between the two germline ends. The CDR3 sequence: CASSWTETSEETQYF. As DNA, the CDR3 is TGTGCCAGCAGCTGGACCGAGACTAGTGAAGAGACCCAGTACTTC.

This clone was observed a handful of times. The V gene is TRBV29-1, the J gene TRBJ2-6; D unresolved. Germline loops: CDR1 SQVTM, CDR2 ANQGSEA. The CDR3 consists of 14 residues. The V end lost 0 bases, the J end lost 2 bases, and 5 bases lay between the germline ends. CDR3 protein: CSVEEWAGANVLTF. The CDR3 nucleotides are TGCAGCGTTGAAGAGTGGGCTGGGGCCAACGTCCTGACTTTC.

This CDR3 reads CASSGRGLEGYTF. The CDR3 coding sequence is TGTGCCAGCAGCGGCAGGGGGCTGGAAGGCTACACCTTC. The rearrangement uses TRBV5-6 and TRBJ1-2; the match to TRBD1 covers 8 bases. Germline V gene data show CDR1 as SGHDT and CDR2 as YYEEEE. The CDR3 is made up of 13 amino acids. The V gene end was trimmed by 4 bases and the J gene end by 8 bases; junction bases not matched to a gene: 7.

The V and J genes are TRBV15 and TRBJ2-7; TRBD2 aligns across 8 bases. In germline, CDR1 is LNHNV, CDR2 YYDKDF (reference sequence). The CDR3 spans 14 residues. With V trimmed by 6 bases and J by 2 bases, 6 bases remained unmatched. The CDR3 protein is CATSARGGTYEQYF. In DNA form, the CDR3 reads TGTGCCACCAGTGCCCGCGGGGGGACCTACGAGCAGTACTTC.

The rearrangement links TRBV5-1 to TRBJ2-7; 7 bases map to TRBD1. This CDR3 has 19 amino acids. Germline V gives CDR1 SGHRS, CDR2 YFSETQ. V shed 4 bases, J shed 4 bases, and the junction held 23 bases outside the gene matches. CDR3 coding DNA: TGCGCCAGCAGCACACCCAGATCCAGATCCGAGGGGGCAGTGTACGAGCAGTACTTC. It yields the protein CASSTPRSRSEGAVYEQYF. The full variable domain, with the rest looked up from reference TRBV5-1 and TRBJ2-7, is KAGVTQTPRYLIKTRGQQVTLSCSPISGHRSVSWYQQTPGQGLQFLFEYFSETQRNKGNFPGRFSGRQFSNSRSEMNVSTLELGDSALYLCASSTPRSRSEGAVYEQYFGPGTRLTVT.

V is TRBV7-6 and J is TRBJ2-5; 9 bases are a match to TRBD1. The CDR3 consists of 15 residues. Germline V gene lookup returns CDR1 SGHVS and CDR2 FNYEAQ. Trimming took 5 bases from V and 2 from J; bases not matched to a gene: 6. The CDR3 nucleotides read TGTGCCAGCAGCCGCCGGGACAGGGTTCAAGAGACCCAGTACTTC. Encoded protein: CASSRRDRVQETQYF.

This chain's CDR3 is CASSPGTAFYGYTF. The CDR3 region has the DNA TGTGCCAGCAGCCCCGGGACAGCCTTCTATGGCTACACCTTC. V and J are TRBV7-6 and TRBJ1-2, with TRBD1 identical over 7 bases. The CDR3 length is 14 residues. V shed 5 bases, J shed 4 bases, and the junction held 7 bases outside the gene matches. Germline values: CDR1 SGHVS, CDR2 FNYEAQ.

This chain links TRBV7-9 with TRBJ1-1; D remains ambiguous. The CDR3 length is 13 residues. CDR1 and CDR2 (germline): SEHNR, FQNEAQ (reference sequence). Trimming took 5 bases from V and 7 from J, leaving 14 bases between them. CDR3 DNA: TGTGCCAGCAGCGGATTTAAAGAGGATGAAGCTTTCTTT. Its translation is CASSGFKEDEAFF.

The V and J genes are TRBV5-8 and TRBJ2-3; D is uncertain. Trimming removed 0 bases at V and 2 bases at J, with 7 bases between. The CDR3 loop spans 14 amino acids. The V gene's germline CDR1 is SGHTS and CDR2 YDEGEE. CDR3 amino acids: CASSLDTYTDTQYF. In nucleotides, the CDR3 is TGTGCCAGCAGCTTGGACACTTACACAGATACGCAGTATTTT.

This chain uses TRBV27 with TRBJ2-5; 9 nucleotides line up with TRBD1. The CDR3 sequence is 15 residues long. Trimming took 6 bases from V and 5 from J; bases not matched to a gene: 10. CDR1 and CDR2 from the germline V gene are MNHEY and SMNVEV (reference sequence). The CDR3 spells CASSHPQGARETQYF. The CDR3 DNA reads TGTGCCAGCAGCCATCCACAGGGGGCTAGGGAGACCCAGTACTTC.

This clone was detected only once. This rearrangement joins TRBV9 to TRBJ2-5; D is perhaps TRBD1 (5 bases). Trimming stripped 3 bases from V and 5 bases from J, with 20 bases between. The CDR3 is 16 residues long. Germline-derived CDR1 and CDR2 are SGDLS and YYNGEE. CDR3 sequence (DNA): TGTGCCAGCAGCGCTGGGGTGGTGGGGCCATGGGAGACCCAGTACTTC. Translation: CASSAGVVGPWETQYF.